Included here is one T cell receptor (beta chain) sequence, with context. The protocol was immunoSEQ multiplex PCR, while the TCRdb copy is restricted to in-frame clones and leaves out a portion. The sample yields 430,000 or so clones, more than 70% seen once. This sample was taken from a study of blood T cell repertoires in COVID-19. Turning to the study itself: Both acute and convalescent COVID-19 samples were obtained from the United States, Italy and Spain.

There are 15 residues in the CDR3. Losses at the gene ends were 4 bases for V and 7 bases for J; bases not matched to a gene: 12. CDR1 and CDR2 from the germline V gene are LNHDA and SQIVND (reference sequence). Participants spanned ages about 18 to 90 years and resided in 20 to 30 US areas. Allocation to cohorts depended on clinical history reported by the participants. A COVID-19 case was met by exposed participants within 2 weeks before study entry. The sample was PBMCs or T cells enriched from blood (not recorded which). The TCR sequence derives from a woman aged 18-29 years who had been exposed to COVID-19. The chain joins TRBV19 to TRBJ1-1; 7 nucleotides align to TRBD1. The CDR3 DNA follows: TGTGCCAGTAGTACCCCGTTAGGGGGCAATATTGAAGCTTTCTTT. As protein: CASSTPLGGNIEAFF.